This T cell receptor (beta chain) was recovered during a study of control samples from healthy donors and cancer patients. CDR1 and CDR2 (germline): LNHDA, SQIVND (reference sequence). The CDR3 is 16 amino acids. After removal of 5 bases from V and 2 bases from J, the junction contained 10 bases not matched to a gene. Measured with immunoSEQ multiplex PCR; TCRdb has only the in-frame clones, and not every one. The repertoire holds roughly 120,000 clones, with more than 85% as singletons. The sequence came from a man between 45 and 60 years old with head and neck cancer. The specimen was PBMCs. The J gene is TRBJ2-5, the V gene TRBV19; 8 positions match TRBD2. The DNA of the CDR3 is TGTGCCAGTAGTCTGCGGACTAGCACGGGTCAAGAGACCCAGTACTTC. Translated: CASSLRTSTGQETQYF. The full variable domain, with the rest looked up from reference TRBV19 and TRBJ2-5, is DGGITQSPKYLFRKEGQNVTLSCEQNLNHDAMYWYRQDPGQGLRLIYYSQIVNDFQKGDIAEGYSVSREKKESFPLTVTSAQKNPTAFYLCASSLRTSTGQETQYFGPGTRLLVL.